These T cell receptor beta chains were read from a single sample in a study of T cell responses to AZD1222 COVID-19 vaccine. Some clones are missing from TCRdb's copy, which holds only in-frame ones; the method was immunoSEQ multiplex PCR. Of more than 250,000 clones listed, 93% are singletons. The source material was peripheral blood, sampled on day 0 of AZD1222 vaccination. These receptors were collected from an adult in good health. CDR3s include the opening cysteine and the closing phenylalanine or tryptophan. A D gene is named only where the DNA matches it firmly. Expanded clones are given a class, and other clones once, few, many or no size at all.

D: NA
V: TRBV28
J: TRBJ2-7
size: NA
DNA: TGTGCCAGCAAGAGGAGCTACGAGCAGTACTTC
CDR3: CASKRSYEQYF

D: NA
V: TRBV24-1
J: TRBJ2-5
size: NA
DNA: TGTGCCACCAGTGACTTCGGAGAAGAGACCCAGTACTTC
CDR3: CATSDFGEETQYF

D: NA
V: TRBV28
J: TRBJ1-1
size: once
DNA: TGTGCCAGCAGCCCCCGGAGGTATCTCTCTAACACTGAAGCTTTCTTT
CDR3: CASSPRRYLSNTEAFF

D: NA
V: TRBV6-2/TRBV6-3
J: TRBJ1-1
size: NA
DNA: TGTGCCAGCAGTTATCAAATCGAGAACACTGAAGCTTTCTTT
CDR3: CASSYQIENTEAFF

D: NA
V: TRBV4-3
J: TRBJ2-2
size: NA
DNA: TGCGCCAGCAGCCAAGAACAGGGAGGGCCTAGCACCGGGGAGCTGTTTTTT
CDR3: CASSQEQGGPSTGELFF

D: NA
V: TRBV27
J: TRBJ2-7
size: NA
DNA: TGTGCCAGCAGTAAGGACAGCTACGAGCAGTACTTC
CDR3: CASSKDSYEQYF

D: NA
V: TRBV10-3
J: TRBJ1-5
size: NA
DNA: TGTGCCATCAGTGACGGAAATCAGCCCCAGCATTTT
CDR3: CAISDGNQPQHF

D: TRBD1
V: TRBV5-1
J: TRBJ2-5
size: NA
DNA: TGCGCCAGCAGCCCTTGGACAGGGGTGGGGGAGACCCAGTACTTC
CDR3: CASSPWTGVGETQYF

D: NA
V: TRBV4-2
J: TRBJ1-2
size: once
DNA: TGTGCCAGCAGCCAAGATTCGCGGATCTATGGCTACACCTTC
CDR3: CASSQDSRIYGYTF

D: TRBD1
V: TRBV5-4
J: TRBJ1-2
size: NA
DNA: TGTGCCACAGCGGGACAGACGCTCAACTATGGCTACACCTTC
CDR3: CATAGQTLNYGYTF

D: TRBD1
V: TRBV6-6
J: TRBJ1-2
size: NA
DNA: TGTGCCAGCAGTTTTACCGGGACAGTAGCTAACTATGGCTACACCTTC
CDR3: CASSFTGTVANYGYTF

D: NA
V: TRBV2
J: TRBJ2-5
size: NA
DNA: TGTGCCAGCAGTACTAGCCGGAGCCCGGGGGAGACCCAGTACTTC
CDR3: CASSTSRSPGETQYF

D: NA
V: TRBV11-2
J: TRBJ2-3
size: NA
DNA: TGTGCCAGCCTCCGGGACTTGGGAGATACGCAGTATTTT
CDR3: CASLRDLGDTQYF

D: NA
V: TRBV5-1
J: TRBJ1-5
size: NA
DNA: TGCGCCAGCAGCTTCAGGGAGGCTAATCAGCCCCAGCATTTT
CDR3: CASSFREANQPQHF

D: NA
V: TRBV7-2
J: TRBJ1-6
size: NA
DNA: TGTGCCAGCAGCACTCCTCGACAGGCCGGCTTCTATAATTCACCCCTCCACTTT
CDR3: CASSTPRQAGFYNSPLHF

D: NA
V: TRBV2
J: TRBJ1-2
size: NA
DNA: TGTGCCAGCGCCGGCCTTAACTATGGCTACACCTTC
CDR3: CASAGLNYGYTF

D: NA
V: TRBV7-9
J: TRBJ2-2
size: NA
DNA: TGTGCCAGCAGGTTTAGCGCAGGGAGGAACACCGGGGAGCTGTTTTTT
CDR3: CASRFSAGRNTGELFF

D: NA
V: TRBV28
J: TRBJ1-2
size: NA
DNA: TGTGCCACCTTCGACAGCCGGAGCTATGGCTACACCTTC
CDR3: CATFDSRSYGYTF

D: NA
V: TRBV7-2
J: TRBJ2-6
size: NA
DNA: TGTGCCAGCAGCTTTACGGGGGGGGCCAACGTCCTGACTTTC
CDR3: CASSFTGGANVLTF

D: NA
V: TRBV4-2
J: TRBJ2-3
size: NA
DNA: TGTGCCAGCAGCCGGGACCTCACGCACGTCCCCTTTATATCCAGGGACACAGATACGCAGTATTTT
CDR3: CASSRDLTHVPFISRDTDTQYF

D: NA
V: TRBV2
J: TRBJ1-2
size: NA
DNA: TGTGCCAGCAGGGAAGGGTTCAGGCAGGGACGAATCTACACCTTC
CDR3: CASREGFRQGRIYTF

D: NA
V: TRBV27
J: TRBJ1-2
size: NA
DNA: TGTGCCAGCAGTTTAGCAGGCGGGACCTATGGCTACACCTTC
CDR3: CASSLAGGTYGYTF

D: NA
V: TRBV28
J: TRBJ1-2
size: NA
DNA: TGTGCCAGCAGTCCCCAAGGGGTTTGGGGCTACACCTTC
CDR3: CASSPQGVWGYTF

D: NA
V: TRBV7-9
J: TRBJ1-4
size: NA
DNA: TGTGCCAGCAGTTTTTTCACAGGGAGTAATGAAAAACTGTTTTTT
CDR3: CASSFFTGSNEKLFF

D: NA
V: TRBV11-2
J: TRBJ2-1
size: NA
DNA: TGTGCCAACAGCTTGGTGGGTGGCACCTACAATGAGCAGTTCTTC
CDR3: CANSLVGGTYNEQFF

D: NA
V: TRBV11-2
J: TRBJ1-6
size: NA
DNA: TGTGCCAGCAGCTTAACTGACTATAATTCACCCCTCCACTTT
CDR3: CASSLTDYNSPLHF

D: TRBD1
V: TRBV4-2
J: TRBJ1-5
size: NA
DNA: TGTGCCAGCAGCCAAGCCGCTACAGGGGGCGGTCAGCCCCAGCATTTT
CDR3: CASSQAATGGGQPQHF

D: NA
V: TRBV9
J: TRBJ1-1
size: NA
DNA: TGTGCCAGCAGCGTAGGAGGAGGGGAAGCGAACACTGAAGCTTTCTTT
CDR3: CASSVGGGEANTEAFF

D: NA
V: TRBV4-3
J: TRBJ1-1
size: NA
DNA: TGCGCCAGCAGCCAAGAAATGAACACTGAAGCTTTCTTT
CDR3: CASSQEMNTEAFF

D: TRBD2
V: TRBV5-5
J: TRBJ2-7
size: NA
DNA: TGTGCCAGCAGCTCGGCCGGGACTAACTCCTACGAGCAGTACTTC
CDR3: CASSSAGTNSYEQYF

D: NA
V: TRBV4-1
J: TRBJ2-5
size: NA
DNA: TGCGCCAGCGGTCAAAGTTTGGTGGAAGAGACCCAGTACTTC
CDR3: CASGQSLVEETQYF

D: NA
V: TRBV20-1
J: TRBJ1-4
size: NA
DNA: TGCAGTGCTAGAGTTGCGGAAAAACTGTTTTTT
CDR3: CSARVAEKLFF

D: TRBD1
V: TRBV11-2
J: TRBJ2-1
size: once
DNA: TGTGCCAGCAGCAAGACCGGGACAGGGTACAATGAGCAGTTCTTC
CDR3: CASSKTGTGYNEQFF

D: NA
V: TRBV7-2
J: TRBJ1-5
size: NA
DNA: TGTGCCAGCAGCTTTCGCGGAGGGGGGGCTGCAAATCAGCCCCAGCATTTT
CDR3: CASSFRGGGAANQPQHF

D: NA
V: TRBV28
J: TRBJ2-5
size: NA
DNA: TGTGCCAGCAGCCCACGGGACTTTCAAGAGACCCAGTACTTC
CDR3: CASSPRDFQETQYF

D: NA
V: TRBV5-1
J: TRBJ2-1
size: NA
DNA: TGCGCCAGCAGCTTGGGACAGAGCTCCTACAATGAGCAGTTCTTC
CDR3: CASSLGQSSYNEQFF

D: TRBD1
V: TRBV13
J: TRBJ1-2
size: NA
DNA: TGTGCCAGCAGCTTCCGACAGGGTACCTATGGCTACACCTTC
CDR3: CASSFRQGTYGYTF

D: NA
V: TRBV30
J: TRBJ1-1
size: NA
DNA: TGTGCCTGGAGTGTCAGGACACGACTTGGCACTGAAGCTTTCTTT
CDR3: CAWSVRTRLGTEAFF

D: NA
V: TRBV9
J: TRBJ2-2
size: NA
DNA: TGTGCCAGCACCCCCGGACGGGGCCCAAATACCGGGGAGCTGTTTTTT
CDR3: CASTPGRGPNTGELFF

D: NA
V: TRBV12-3/TRBV12-4
J: TRBJ1-2
size: NA
DNA: TGTGCCAGCAGTTTAGCGTTTTATGGCTACACCTTC
CDR3: CASSLAFYGYTF

D: NA
V: TRBV6-1
J: TRBJ2-1
size: NA
DNA: TGTGCCAGCAGTGACACCACAGGGTACAATGAGCAGTTCTTC
CDR3: CASSDTTGYNEQFF

D: TRBD1
V: TRBV19
J: TRBJ1-2
size: NA
DNA: TGTGCCAGTAGTATCCCCGACAGGGGTGCGCGTGGCTACACCTTC
CDR3: CASSIPDRGARGYTF

D: NA
V: TRBV27
J: TRBJ1-5
size: NA
DNA: TGTGCCAGCAGTTTGAGGGACGGCGCCGGGCCCCAGCATTTT
CDR3: CASSLRDGAGPQHF

D: NA
V: TRBV15
J: TRBJ2-5
size: once
DNA: TGTGCCACCAGCAGCAAAGGCGGGGAGACCCAGTACTTC
CDR3: CATSSKGGETQYF